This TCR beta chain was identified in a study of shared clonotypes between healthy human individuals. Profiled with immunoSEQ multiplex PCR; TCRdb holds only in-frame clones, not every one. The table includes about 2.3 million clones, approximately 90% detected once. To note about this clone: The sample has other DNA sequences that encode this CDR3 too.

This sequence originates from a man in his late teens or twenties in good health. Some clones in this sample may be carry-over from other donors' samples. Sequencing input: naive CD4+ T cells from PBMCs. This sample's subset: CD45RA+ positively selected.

The CDR3 loop is CASSYQETQYF. The CDR3 nucleotides are TGTGCCAGCAGTTATCAAGAGACCCAGTACTTC. The V and J genes are TRBV2 and TRBJ2-5, with D uncertain. The length of the CDR3 is 11 residues. Germline CDR1 is SNHLY and CDR2 is FYNNEI. The V and J ends lost 5 bases and 2 bases respectively, with 3 bases between them.